The 19 T cell receptor beta chains in this list originate from one sample, sequenced in a study of cytomegalovirus exposure and HLA in healthy donors (dated by TCRdb to between 2016 and 2019). The protocol used for the library was the immunoSEQ multiplex PCR assay. The multiplex PCR relied on a mix of 60 forward primers for TCR Vbeta segments and 13 reverse primers for TCR Jbeta segments. TCRdb obtained this table from immuneACCESS and retained in-frame rearrangements with V and J assigned. These tables miss some clones; where compared with another copy, unresolved V genes account for less than half of the shortfall, and the remainder is unexplained. Counted in this sample were 110,000 to 150,000 clones; about 80% of them appeared once. Over 1% of the sample comes from the top ten. Sequencing input: PBMCs. The receptors were sampled from a male donor in good health and CMV-seropositive.

The chain has TRBV5-1 and TRBJ2-1; the D is unclear. Trimming took 9 bases from V and 3 from J, leaving 19 bases between them. The germline V gene encodes CDR1 SGHRS and CDR2 YFSETQ. This CDR3 spans 15 amino acids. CDR3 coding DNA: TGCGCCACCTCGCTTTCAGGCCAGGACTACAATGAGCAGTTCTTC. It codes for CATSLSGQDYNEQFF. Complete variable domain (other parts from reference TRBV5-1 and TRBJ2-1): KAGVTQTPRYLIKTRGQQVTLSCSPISGHRSVSWYQQTPGQGLQFLFEYFSETQRNKGNFPGRFSGRQFSNSRSEMNVSTLELGDSALYLCATSLSGQDYNEQFFGPGTRLTVL.

The rearrangement links TRBV15 to TRBJ1-2; 10 positions agree with TRBD1. The CDR3 is 16 amino acids. Germline-derived CDR1 and CDR2 are LNHNV and YYDKDF (reference sequence). V dropped 2 bases and J dropped 4; count of bases not matched to a gene: 7. The CDR3 region is CATSRPGQGTTYGYTF. The CDR3 DNA follows: TGTGCCACCAGCAGACCGGGACAGGGGACTACCTATGGCTACACCTTC.

The chain recombines TRBV5-8 with TRBJ2-7, with D possibly TRBD1 on 5 matching bases. Trimming took off 4 bases at V and 4 bases at J, with 15 bases between the two ends. The CDR3 sequence is 14 residues long. Germline V gene sequence: CDR1 SGHTS, CDR2 YDEGEE. The CDR3 sequence is CASSHQGSNYEQYF. The CDR3 DNA is TGTGCCAGCAGCCACCAGGGATCGAATTACGAGCAGTACTTC.

This clone was seen just once. V and J are TRBV9 and TRBJ1-1; no clear D gene. Germline V gives CDR1 SGDLS, CDR2 YYNGEE. This CDR3 has 13 amino acids. V lost 0 bases and J 8 bases, leaving 11 bases between the germline ends. CDR3 in DNA: TGTGCCAGCAGCGTAGTTTCTGGCCTGGAAGCTTTCTTT. Translated: CASSVVSGLEAFF.

The genes are TRBV30 and TRBJ1-5; D unresolved. Trimming pared 0 bases from V and 6 bases from J, leaving 18 bases between. The CDR3 consists of 16 residues. Germline V gives CDR1 GTSNPN, CDR2 SVGIG (reference sequence). The CDR3 protein is CAWSVQRGVPRQPQHF. The CDR3 DNA follows: TGTGCCTGGAGTGTACAACGAGGTGTACCACGTCAGCCCCAGCATTTT.

The J gene is TRBJ2-5, the V gene TRBV30; unclear D gene. CDR3 length: 11 amino acids. Trimming removed 4 bases from V and 2 bases from J, with 5 bases in between. From germline, CDR1 is GTSNPN and CDR2 SVGIG (reference sequence). The CDR3 region has the DNA TGTGCCTGGACCTTGCAAGAGACCCAGTACTTC. Residues: CAWTLQETQYF.

The genes are TRBV27 and TRBJ2-3; 8 positions match TRBD2. V trimming: 6 bases; J trimming: 3 bases; junction bases outside the gene matches: 14. There are 17 residues in the CDR3. Per germline, CDR1 MNHEY and CDR2 SMNVEV (reference sequence). The CDR3 loop reads CASRQLRVAGGTDTQYF. CDR3 in DNA: TGTGCCAGCAGACAACTCCGGGTGGCGGGAGGTACAGATACGCAGTATTTT.

The CDR3 DNA is TGTGCCAGCAGTCCAATAGCGGGAGCGGCCTACGAGCAGTACTTC. It encodes CASSPIAGAAYEQYF. The chain recombines TRBV5-8 with TRBJ2-7, with 9 bases aligning to TRBD2. V shed 5 bases, J shed 2 bases, and the junction held 8 bases outside the gene matches. Per the germline V gene, CDR1 is SGHTS and CDR2 is YDEGEE. The CDR3 is made up of 15 amino acids.

This clone was picked up one time. The rearrangement joins TRBV5-4 to TRBJ1-3; TRBD1 matches 8 bases. Germline V lookup: CDR1 SGHNT, CDR2 YYREEE (reference sequence). The CDR3 length is 16 residues. After removal of 0 bases from V and 4 bases from J, the junction contained 6 bases not matched to a gene. The CDR3 nucleotides read TGTGCCAGCAGCTTGGATGGACAGGGAGCCGGAAACACCATATATTTT. Translation: CASSLDGQGAGNTIYF.

The chain's CDR3 is CASRRGGRETQYF. CDR3 in DNA: TGTGCCAGCAGGCGGGGGGGCCGGGAGACCCAGTACTTC. This sequence joins TRBV5-4 and TRBJ2-5; 9 bases line up with TRBD2. Germline-derived CDR1 and CDR2 are SGHNT and YYREEE (reference sequence). The trim removed 5 bases at V and 5 bases at J, leaving 4 bases unmatched. The CDR3 length is 13 residues.

This chain joins TRBV7-6 and TRBJ2-1, with TRBD2 matching over 14 bases. CDR1 is SGHVS and CDR2 is FNYEAQ in the germline V gene. J lost 4 bases, V lost 5 bases, and 10 bases had no gene match. There are 18 residues in the CDR3. DNA for the CDR3: TGTGCCAGCAGCCCGGGGACTAGCGGGAGTGCGGGGTACAATGAGCAGTTCTTC. Protein sequence: CASSPGTSGSAGYNEQFF.

This chain joins TRBV5-1 and TRBJ2-7; 12 bases are shared with TRBD1. Germline assignment: CDR1 SGHRS and CDR2 YFSETQ. The V gene end was trimmed by 5 bases and the J gene end by 5 bases; junction bases not matched to a gene: 5. The CDR3 extends over 14 amino acids. The chain's CDR3 is CASRTGTGGDEQYF. The CDR3 DNA reads as TGCGCCAGCAGGACTGGGACAGGGGGCGACGAGCAGTACTTC.

The rearrangement links TRBV2 to TRBJ1-1; 7 nucleotides line up with TRBD1. V gave up 6 bases and J gave up 1 base; unmatched junction bases: 8. The CDR3 is 15 residues long. Germline V gene sequence: CDR1 SNHLY, CDR2 FYNNEI. The CDR3 sequence is CASSVQGQTNTEAFF. The CDR3 DNA sequence: TGTGCCAGCAGCGTGCAGGGACAGACGAACACTGAAGCTTTCTTT. Together with reference TRBV2 and TRBJ1-1, the CDR3 gives the full variable domain: EPEVTQTPSHQVTQMGQEVILRCVPISNHLYFYWYRQILGQKVEFLVSFYNNEISEKSEIFDDQFSVERPDGSNFTLKIRSTKLEDSAMYFCASSVQGQTNTEAFFGQGTRLTVV.

This chain uses TRBV18 with TRBJ2-7; 9 nucleotides agree with TRBD1. The CDR3 is 15 amino acids. The V gene's germline CDR1 is KGHSH and CDR2 LQKENI. V shed 4 bases, J shed 1 base, and the junction held 5 bases outside the gene matches. This CDR3 reads CASSRKDRGSYEQYF. Written as DNA, the CDR3 is TGTGCCAGCTCACGTAAGGACAGGGGATCCTACGAGCAGTACTTC.

On this clone itself: Other DNA sequences in the same sample also yield this CDR3. The V and J genes are TRBV5-6 and TRBJ2-5; 7 bases map to TRBD2. The V gene end was trimmed by 0 bases and the J gene end by 5 bases; junction bases not matched to a gene: 1. Germline CDR1 SGHDT, CDR2 YYEEEE. The CDR3 is 13 amino acids. CDR3 nucleotide sequence: TGTGCCAGCAGCTTGGGGGGAGGGGAGACCCAGTACTTC. Amino acids: CASSLGGGETQYF.

The chain carries TRBV6-5 and TRBJ1-3; TRBD1 aligns across 7 bases. This CDR3 has 15 residues. Germline CDR1 is MNHEY and CDR2 is SVGAGI. V was clipped by 6 bases and J by 4 bases; unmatched bases: 9. The CDR3 loop is CASRRQGVVGNTIYF. The CDR3 nucleotides read TGTGCCAGCAGACGCCAGGGGGTTGTAGGAAACACCATATATTTT.

The rearrangement uses TRBV27 and TRBJ1-5; 7 nucleotides match TRBD1. The CDR3 extends over 14 amino acids. Germline loops: CDR1 MNHEY, CDR2 SMNVEV (reference sequence). Germline trimming cut 5 bases from V and 2 bases from J; bases unmatched to any gene: 3. The CDR3 loop reads CASSTGAGNQPQHF. The CDR3 nucleotides are TGTGCCAGCAGTACAGGGGCGGGCAATCAGCCCCAGCATTTT.

The chain links TRBV27 to TRBJ1-1; D may be TRBD1 (5 bases). Trimming took off 1 base at V and 4 bases at J, with 10 bases between the two ends. From germline, CDR1 is MNHEY and CDR2 SMNVEV (reference sequence). The CDR3 consists of 14 residues. CDR3 in amino acids: CASSLYPRGTEAFF. The DNA for the CDR3 is TGTGCCAGCAGTTTATACCCAAGGGGCACTGAAGCTTTCTTT.

The chain's CDR3 is CASSLAQGTIYEQYF. DNA for the CDR3: TGTGCCAGCAGTTTAGCCCAGGGGACCATCTACGAGCAGTACTTC. The chain carries TRBV28 and TRBJ2-5, with a tentative D call TRBD1 (6 bases). The closer fit of TRBJ2-7 to the DNA end suggests the J call may be wrong. The CDR3 extends over 15 amino acids. Germline V gene data show CDR1 as MDHEN and CDR2 as SYDVKM.